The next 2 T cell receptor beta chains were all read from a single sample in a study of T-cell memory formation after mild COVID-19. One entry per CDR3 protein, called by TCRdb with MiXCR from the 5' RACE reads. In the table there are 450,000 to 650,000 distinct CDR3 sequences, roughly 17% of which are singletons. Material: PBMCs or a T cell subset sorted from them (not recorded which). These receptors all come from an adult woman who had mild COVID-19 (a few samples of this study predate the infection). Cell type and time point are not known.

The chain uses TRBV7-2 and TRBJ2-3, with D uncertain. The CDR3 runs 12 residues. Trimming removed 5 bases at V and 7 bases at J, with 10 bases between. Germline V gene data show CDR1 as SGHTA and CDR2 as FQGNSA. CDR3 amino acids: CASSPWSNTQYF. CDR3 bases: TGTGCCAGCAGCCCGTGGTCCAATACGCAGTATTTT. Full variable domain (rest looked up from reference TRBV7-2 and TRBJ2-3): GAGVSQSPSNKVTEKGKDVELRCDPISGHTALYWYRQSLGQGLEFLIYFQGNSAPDKSGLPSDRFSAERTGGSVSTLTIQRTQQEDSAVYLCASSPWSNTQYFGPGTRLTVL.

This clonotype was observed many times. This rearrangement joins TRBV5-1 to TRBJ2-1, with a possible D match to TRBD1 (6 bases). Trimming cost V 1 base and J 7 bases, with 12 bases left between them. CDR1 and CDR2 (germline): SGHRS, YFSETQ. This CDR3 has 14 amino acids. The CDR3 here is CASSLTGYLNEQFF. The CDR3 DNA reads TGCGCCAGCAGCTTGACAGGGTATTTGAATGAGCAGTTCTTC.